A selection of T cell receptor beta chains follows, all from one sample in a study of cytomegalovirus exposure and HLA in healthy donors. Sequenced by immunoSEQ multiplex PCR; TCRdb stores in-frame clones only, minus some. The data contain under 200,000 clones, approximately 82% of them seen just once; the ten biggest clones take up more than 7%. Material: PBMCs. The receptors were gathered from a male donor in good health and CMV-seropositive. Each CDR3 is given with its conserved first and last residue. Each record gives: CDR3 DNA, CDR3 protein, clone size, D gene, J gene, V gene. D genes are given only for firm matches. Clone sizes are given selectively: once, few, many, or a class where the clone is expanded.

cdr3_nt: TGTGCCAGCAGCTTAGCGGCAGGGGGCGAGCAGTTCTTC; cdr3_aa: CASSLAAGGEQFF; clone_size: -; d_call: TRBD1; j_call: TRBJ2-1; v_call: TRBV7-6
cdr3_nt: TGTGCCTGGAGTACTAAAACAGGGGGCTTAGCTAATAAAAAACTGTTTTTT; cdr3_aa: CAWSTKTGGLANKKLFF; clone_size: -; d_call: TRBD1; j_call: TRBJ1-4; v_call: TRBV30
cdr3_nt: TGTGCCAGCAGCCCCGGGGGAGCGGGAGGGCGGTACAATGAGCAGTTCTTC; cdr3_aa: CASSPGGAGGRYNEQFF; clone_size: -; d_call: TRBD2; j_call: TRBJ2-1; v_call: TRBV9
cdr3_nt: TGTGCCTGGAGTGTAGGGGGGGGGCCAACCACAAATACGCAGTATTTT; cdr3_aa: CAWSVGGGPTTNTQYF; clone_size: few; d_call: -; j_call: TRBJ2-3; v_call: TRBV30
cdr3_nt: TGTGCCATCAGTGAGTTGGGGGAGGGTGAAGCTTTCTTT; cdr3_aa: CAISELGEGEAFF; clone_size: once; d_call: -; j_call: TRBJ1-1; v_call: TRBV10-3
cdr3_nt: TGTGCCAGCAGTGAATGGGAACAGGATCAAGAGACCCAGTACTTC; cdr3_aa: CASSEWEQDQETQYF; clone_size: -; d_call: -; j_call: TRBJ2-5; v_call: TRBV2
cdr3_nt: TGTGCCAGCAGCAAGGGACAGGGGGCGATAGGTGGCTACACCTTC; cdr3_aa: CASSKGQGAIGGYTF; clone_size: -; d_call: TRBD1; j_call: TRBJ1-2; v_call: TRBV5-6
cdr3_nt: TGTGCCAGCAGCTTAGCGGCTAGCGTGGACTACGAGCAGTACTTC; cdr3_aa: CASSLAASVDYEQYF; clone_size: -; d_call: -; j_call: TRBJ2-7; v_call: TRBV7-9
cdr3_nt: TGCGCCAGCAGCCAAGATTTCGGGACGGGAGCGGTCGAGCAGTACTTC; cdr3_aa: CASSQDFGTGAVEQYF; clone_size: -; d_call: -; j_call: TRBJ2-7; v_call: TRBV4-3
cdr3_nt: TGTGCCAGCAGTCGTATAACTGGAAACACCATATATTTT; cdr3_aa: CASSRITGNTIYF; clone_size: -; d_call: -; j_call: TRBJ1-3; v_call: TRBV28
cdr3_nt: TGTGCCAGCAGCTCGGGGAGCTCCTACAATGAGCAGTTCTTC; cdr3_aa: CASSSGSSYNEQFF; clone_size: -; d_call: -; j_call: TRBJ2-1; v_call: TRBV7-8
cdr3_nt: TGTGCCAGCAGTGAGATTTCGGGGGGAGACGCGGCTTTCTTT; cdr3_aa: CASSEISGGDAAFF; clone_size: -; d_call: -; j_call: TRBJ1-1; v_call: TRBV25-1
cdr3_nt: TGTGCCAGCTCTATGGACTTAACCTACGAGCAGTACTTC; cdr3_aa: CASSMDLTYEQYF; clone_size: few; d_call: -; j_call: TRBJ2-7; v_call: TRBV18
cdr3_nt: TGTGCCAGCAGCTTAGAAGGGGGAACATACGAGCAGTACTTC; cdr3_aa: CASSLEGGTYEQYF; clone_size: once; d_call: -; j_call: TRBJ2-7; v_call: TRBV7-2
cdr3_nt: TGCGCCAGCAGCCAAGTTCTCTCGATGGGACAGGGGTTCGGCTATGGCTACACCTTC; cdr3_aa: CASSQVLSMGQGFGYGYTF; clone_size: -; d_call: TRBD1; j_call: TRBJ1-2; v_call: TRBV4-1
cdr3_nt: TGTGCCAGCAGCTCGGACAGGAGGTCACCCCTCCACTTT; cdr3_aa: CASSSDRRSPLHF; clone_size: -; d_call: TRBD1; j_call: TRBJ1-6; v_call: TRBV7-9
cdr3_nt: TGTGCCAGCAGCTTTCGACAGGGGACTGAAGCTTTCTTT; cdr3_aa: CASSFRQGTEAFF; clone_size: once; d_call: TRBD1; j_call: TRBJ1-1; v_call: TRBV7-2
cdr3_nt: TGTGCCAGTTCAGGGAACCCTAACACTGAAGCTTTCTTT; cdr3_aa: CASSGNPNTEAFF; clone_size: -; d_call: -; j_call: TRBJ1-1; v_call: TRBV7-2
cdr3_nt: TGCGCCAGCAGCCCGAGCCTAGGGGACACCATATATTTT; cdr3_aa: CASSPSLGDTIYF; clone_size: -; d_call: -; j_call: TRBJ1-3; v_call: TRBV4-3
cdr3_nt: TGTGCCATCAGTGATCGACAGATCAATCAGCCCCAGCATTTT; cdr3_aa: CAISDRQINQPQHF; clone_size: -; d_call: -; j_call: TRBJ1-5; v_call: TRBV10-3
cdr3_nt: TGTGCCACCTTATACATGGACACTGAAGCTTTCTTT; cdr3_aa: CATLYMDTEAFF; clone_size: -; d_call: -; j_call: TRBJ1-1; v_call: TRBV2
cdr3_nt: TGTGCCAGCAGTTACTGGGGAGGGGTTAACACTGAAGCTTTCTTT; cdr3_aa: CASSYWGGVNTEAFF; clone_size: few; d_call: -; j_call: TRBJ1-1; v_call: TRBV6-5
cdr3_nt: TGCGCCAGCAGTCCCTTGGGGGCAATAGGGGAAAAACTGTTTTTT; cdr3_aa: CASSPLGAIGEKLFF; clone_size: -; d_call: -; j_call: TRBJ1-4; v_call: TRBV5-1
cdr3_nt: TGTGCCAGCAGCTTAAGCAGGGTGGAGGGCTACACCTTC; cdr3_aa: CASSLSRVEGYTF; clone_size: -; d_call: -; j_call: TRBJ1-2; v_call: TRBV7-9
cdr3_nt: TGTGCCTGGGACCTCGGGACAGGTCCCAATGAGCAGTTCTTC; cdr3_aa: CAWDLGTGPNEQFF; clone_size: -; d_call: TRBD1; j_call: TRBJ2-1; v_call: TRBV30
cdr3_nt: TGTGCCTGGAGTGACATCGACACTGAAGCTTTCTTT; cdr3_aa: CAWSDIDTEAFF; clone_size: -; d_call: -; j_call: TRBJ1-1; v_call: TRBV30
cdr3_nt: TGTGCTAGTGGTTCCTGGACAGGGGCGACCTACGAGCAGTACTTC; cdr3_aa: CASGSWTGATYEQYF; clone_size: -; d_call: TRBD1; j_call: TRBJ2-7; v_call: TRBV12-5
cdr3_nt: TGTGCCAGCAGCCGGGGACAGGGCGGCGGCTACACCTTC; cdr3_aa: CASSRGQGGGYTF; clone_size: -; d_call: TRBD1; j_call: TRBJ1-2; v_call: TRBV7-2
cdr3_nt: TGTGCCAGCAGCGCCCAGGGGGCAACTAATGAAAAACTGTTTTTT; cdr3_aa: CASSAQGATNEKLFF; clone_size: -; d_call: TRBD1; j_call: TRBJ1-4; v_call: TRBV9
cdr3_nt: TGCGCCAGCGGGATAGGACAGGGATGGGAGACCCAGTACTTC; cdr3_aa: CASGIGQGWETQYF; clone_size: -; d_call: TRBD1; j_call: TRBJ2-5; v_call: TRBV5-1
cdr3_nt: TGTGCCAGCAGCTTCTCACTGAGGCGGGAGGACGAGCAGTACTTC; cdr3_aa: CASSFSLRREDEQYF; clone_size: once; d_call: TRBD2; j_call: TRBJ2-7; v_call: TRBV7-2
cdr3_nt: TGTGCCAGCTCACCCCTACCGGGACAGGCGAGCAATCAGCCCCAGCATTTT; cdr3_aa: CASSPLPGQASNQPQHF; clone_size: -; d_call: TRBD1; j_call: TRBJ1-5; v_call: TRBV18
cdr3_nt: TGCGCCAGCAGTCAAAGGACAGGTATGAACACTGAAGCTTTCTTT; cdr3_aa: CASSQRTGMNTEAFF; clone_size: -; d_call: TRBD1; j_call: TRBJ1-1; v_call: TRBV4-1
cdr3_nt: TGTGCCTGGAGCGCCAGACAGGGGAAAGCTTTCTTT; cdr3_aa: CAWSARQGKAFF; clone_size: -; d_call: TRBD1; j_call: TRBJ1-1; v_call: TRBV30
cdr3_nt: TGTGCCAGCAGCGACCGAGACACTGAAGCTTTCTTT; cdr3_aa: CASSDRDTEAFF; clone_size: -; d_call: -; j_call: TRBJ1-1; v_call: TRBV9
cdr3_nt: TGTGCCAGCAAGGGGACAGGGTGGACTGAAGCTTTCTTT; cdr3_aa: CASKGTGWTEAFF; clone_size: -; d_call: TRBD1; j_call: TRBJ1-1; v_call: TRBV25-1
cdr3_nt: TGTGCCAGCACCCTCGAGGGGGCGAGGCAGCCCCAGCATTTT; cdr3_aa: CASTLEGARQPQHF; clone_size: -; d_call: TRBD1; j_call: TRBJ1-5; v_call: TRBV28
cdr3_nt: TGTGCCAGCAGCGCCTACCCGACTAGCGGAGGGCCCAGGGAGCAGTACTTC; cdr3_aa: CASSAYPTSGGPREQYF; clone_size: -; d_call: TRBD2; j_call: TRBJ2-7; v_call: TRBV9
cdr3_nt: TGCGCCAGCAGTTCTCAGGGTTACTCCTACAATGAGCAGTTCTTC; cdr3_aa: CASSSQGYSYNEQFF; clone_size: -; d_call: -; j_call: TRBJ2-1; v_call: TRBV5-1
cdr3_nt: TGTGCCAGCCCTCTAGCGGGGGGAACCATCTACAATGAGCAGTTCTTC; cdr3_aa: CASPLAGGTIYNEQFF; clone_size: once; d_call: TRBD2; j_call: TRBJ2-1; v_call: TRBV2
cdr3_nt: TGTGCCAGCAGCGCACCGGGACAGGGAAGGGCTGAAGCTTTCTTT; cdr3_aa: CASSAPGQGRAEAFF; clone_size: -; d_call: TRBD1; j_call: TRBJ1-1; v_call: TRBV9
cdr3_nt: TGTGCCAGCAGCCTAGCCGGGACACCTACTCTAAGCACCTTC; cdr3_aa: CASSLAGTPTLSTF; clone_size: -; d_call: -; j_call: TRBJ1-2; v_call: TRBV11-2
cdr3_nt: TGTGCCAGCAGCTCCCGAGCGACGCGGCAGGGGTGGAGTGAAAAACTGTTTTTT; cdr3_aa: CASSSRATRQGWSEKLFF; clone_size: few; d_call: -; j_call: TRBJ1-4; v_call: TRBV11-2
cdr3_nt: TGCGCCAGCAGTGAGGAACTAGCGGGAGGCTTTAAGCAGTACTTC; cdr3_aa: CASSEELAGGFKQYF; clone_size: -; d_call: TRBD2; j_call: TRBJ2-7; v_call: TRBV10-1
cdr3_nt: TGCGCCAGCAGCCATACCCCGGGGATGAACACTGAAGCTTTCTTT; cdr3_aa: CASSHTPGMNTEAFF; clone_size: -; d_call: -; j_call: TRBJ1-1; v_call: TRBV5-1
cdr3_nt: TGTGCCAGCAGGGGGACTAGCGGGGGCCGGTACAATGAGCAGTTCTTC; cdr3_aa: CASRGTSGGRYNEQFF; clone_size: -; d_call: TRBD2; j_call: TRBJ2-1; v_call: TRBV27
cdr3_nt: TGCGCCAGCAGTGGGAGCGGGGGGGCAACAGATACGCAGTATTTT; cdr3_aa: CASSGSGGATDTQYF; clone_size: -; d_call: TRBD2; j_call: TRBJ2-3; v_call: TRBV10-1